This TCR beta chain emerged from a study of Graves' ophthalmopathy and Graves' hyperthyroidism. Findings and caveats of the study: In blood appeared most of the expanded thyroid clonotypes whose frequency exceeded 0.001.

From RNA, the CDR3 regions of TCR beta chains were amplified and sequenced. HTBI primers primed a first-round RT-PCR, and a second-round multiplex PCR followed. MiXCR was run by TCRdb on the multiplex PCR reads, yielding one entry per CDR3 protein. The data hold about 620,000 distinct CDR3 sequences, with roughly 20% observed a single time. Newly diagnosed hyperthyroidism donors, aged 18 to 65, duration under 2 months. PBMCs originated in 10 ml of fresh peripheral blood. The CDR3 totals 12 residues. Germline V gene data show CDR1 as SGHTA and CDR2 as FQGNSA. About this clonotype itself: Antigen: not known. At one end the junction does not follow the germline gene, possibly because of a read error.

This chain joins TRBV7-2 and TRBJ1-1; TRBD1 agrees at 7 bases. The sequence was obtained from a woman between 18 and 29 years old with stable Graves' hyperthyroidism. Some clones in this sample may be carry-over from other donors' samples. Sequenced material: peripheral blood. CDR3 residues: CASSLRTGSACF. The CDR3 bases are TGTGCCAGCAGCTTAAGGACAGGCTCGGCTTGCTTT.